Reported below is one T cell receptor (beta chain). It has no known antigen specificity. No per-base quality is available; no much larger clone lies one base away. The data are from a study of shared clonotypes between healthy human individuals (dated by TCRdb to 2018 to 2020). Regarding the complete study: The cohort comprised a couple of women and a few men aged 18 to 49 years. For each donor, CD4 naive and CD4 memory were each given three plates, CD8 naive was given two plates, and CD8 memory was given one plate. Blood TCR repertoires of about five healthy adults were deeply sequenced to estimate repertoire size and the extent of clonotype sharing between individuals. Different laboratories and diverse techniques were used to prepare libraries and sequence TCR repertoires, to increase sequencing depth and limit assay-specific biases. Between about 0.85 and 10 billion PBMCs per donor were obtained by leukapheresis.

Study-wide findings and limitations: Clonotypes shared by all four sorted-subset donors showed higher generation probabilities than non-shared clonotypes. Estimated clonotype richness was generally larger for naive than for memory subsets. Even with the large sequencing depth, rarefaction of the sorted-subset datasets indicated that sequencing was incomplete. The small number of donors limited the genetic and exposure-history diversity represented. Across four donors, approximately 4.6% of naive CD4, over 3% of naive CD8, roughly 2.2% of memory CD4, and 0.3% to 0.45% of memory CD8 clonotypes were shared. Pairwise subsampling indicated that sequencing depth was expected to affect the degree of clonotype sharing among donors. Sampling was restricted to blood, and TCR repertoires in tissues likely differ from the TCR repertoires found in blood.

The germline V gene yields SNHLY for CDR1 and FYNNEI for CDR2. V loses 0 bases of germline sequence and J loses 0 bases, and the interval between the two ends is 20 bases. Measured from the cysteine to the phenylalanine, the CDR3 is 20 residues long. The entry retains the CDR3 DNA only, 60 bases that are in frame from base 1. The donors were healthy, HIV-negative adults who had no recently reported acute infections or vaccinations. All donors were Caucasian adults living in Nashville, Tennessee, USA. CD4+ T cells were enriched through magnetic negative selection, after which naive cells were positively selected on CD45RA and the remaining negative fraction served as the memory subset. Blood was collected by leukapheresis, and PBMCs were isolated by Ficoll-Histopaque density gradient centrifugation and then cryopreserved in liquid nitrogen vapor phase. Purity and quantity of every magnetically sorted T cell population were checked by analytical flow cytometry. Each sorted fraction had its genomic DNA isolated and then quantified by UV absorbance on a Nanodrop 2000c.

TCR CDR3 regions were amplified from genomic DNA by multiplex PCR using the deep immunoSEQ assay. Genomic DNA extracted from each cell subset was distributed evenly over all wells of several immunoSEQ 96-well plates, and each plate served as one replicate. For sorted subsets, each replicate PCR was loaded with 200 ng genomic DNA, equivalent to some 27,000 T cell genomes. The purified libraries were quantified using a Qubit 3.0 fluorometer, sized with a Bioanalyzer 2100, and then quantified again using the KAPA Library Quantification kit. Each immunoSEQ 96-well plate was sequenced on its own single-read 150-cycle Illumina NextSeq 550 flow cell. On the authors' methods: Because only junctional sequences without quality scores were contained in the immunoSEQ output, filtering matching that applied to full-length reads could not be performed. Sequences were annotated with PyIR, a Python wrapper for IgBLAST v1.9, using IMGT germline references to assign V/J genes and CDR3. Reads were removed for weak V/J assignments (E-value above 1e-6), missing CDR3, stop codons, out-of-frame junctions, or ambiguous translated residues. V3J clonotypes were defined by identical inferred V gene, J gene, and CDR3 amino acid sequence. Percentage overlap between repertoires was computed as shared unique clonotypes divided by the size of the smaller repertoire. Repertoire richness was assessed with RTK rarefaction, the Chao1 estimator, and Recon v2.1 estimates of unobserved clonotypes. Generation probabilities were computed with OLGA for all TCRbeta clonotypes obtained by the gDNA method from a few donors. Not all clones reach the TCRdb copy of this immuneACCESS table, which keeps in-frame sequences only. Checked studies attribute under half of the gap to unresolved V genes and leave the rest unexplained. The D gene and trimming were derived from the DNA, and the V and J assignments and clone size from that table. The table for this sample lists more than 2 million clones; about 95% of them were counted only once. The ten largest account for more than 0.1% of the sample.

The sample consisted of naive CD4+ T cells sorted from blood. The cell subset or site label corresponds to: CD45RA+ positively selected. The rearranged chain carries TRBV2 and TRBJ1-4; the D gene lacks a confident call. This clonotype originated in a man aged 18 to 30 in good health. The DNA sequence is given as TGTGCCAGCAGTGAAGCTTCCTGGATAAACGGGTCTCCAACTAATGAAAAACTGTTTTTT. This is translated as CASSEASWINGSPTNEKLFF.